This TCR beta chain was recorded in a study of cytomegalovirus exposure and HLA in healthy donors. Findings and caveats of the study: Versus the approximately 700-donor mean, an Asian-associated ancestry cluster reportedly showed fewer N-insertions in a later analysis. HLA allele associations emerged for roughly 17,000 TCR beta sequences in a later analysis, at 0.05 false discovery rate.

Germline lookup yields CDR1 SNHLY and CDR2 FYNNEI. This CDR3 has 16 residues. V was clipped by 2 bases and J by 1 base, with 11 bases between them. PCR used 60 Vbeta primers and 13 Jbeta primers. The assay was immunoSEQ multiplex PCR, and TCRdb's table has in-frame clones only and misses some. The table includes over 150,000 clones, roughly 80% detected once. Of note for this clone: The antigen remains undetermined.

The TCR originated in a male donor in good health and CMV-seronegative. Sequenced: PBMCs. The chain couples TRBV2 to TRBJ2-2; tentatively, D is TRBD2 (5 bases). Written as DNA, the CDR3 is TGTGCCAGCAGTGAACGGGCGGGCCAGAACACCGGGGAGCTGTTTTTT. As protein: CASSERAGQNTGELFF.